This TCR beta chain appears in the sequencing data of a study of blood T cell repertoires in COVID-19. Study-wide context: Samples representing acute and convalescent COVID-19 were sourced from the United States, Italy and Spain. PBMCs, B-cell-depleted T cells, or T cells provided the cDNA or gDNA that made up the material.

As originally analysed: For nucleated cells, counts were estimated from reference gene primer amplification. Repertoires were generated with immunoSEQ multiplex PCR, while TCRdb's copy carries only in-frame clones and drops some. The V and J calls and the clone size are those of that table, but D and trimming were determined from the DNA. The sample shows 250,000 to 350,000 clones, about 87% of them seen only once. The CDR3 totals 13 residues. Trimming took 0 bases from V and 8 from J, leaving 9 bases between them. CDR1 and CDR2 (germline): SGDLS, YYNGEE. Sequences were obtained from peripheral blood. The chain joins TRBV9 to TRBJ2-1; the D is unclear. The sequence came from a woman aged 25 to 39 who had recovered from COVID-19. CDR3: CASSVAPHDEQFF. As DNA, the CDR3 is TGTGCCAGCAGCGTAGCCCCACATGATGAGCAGTTCTTC.